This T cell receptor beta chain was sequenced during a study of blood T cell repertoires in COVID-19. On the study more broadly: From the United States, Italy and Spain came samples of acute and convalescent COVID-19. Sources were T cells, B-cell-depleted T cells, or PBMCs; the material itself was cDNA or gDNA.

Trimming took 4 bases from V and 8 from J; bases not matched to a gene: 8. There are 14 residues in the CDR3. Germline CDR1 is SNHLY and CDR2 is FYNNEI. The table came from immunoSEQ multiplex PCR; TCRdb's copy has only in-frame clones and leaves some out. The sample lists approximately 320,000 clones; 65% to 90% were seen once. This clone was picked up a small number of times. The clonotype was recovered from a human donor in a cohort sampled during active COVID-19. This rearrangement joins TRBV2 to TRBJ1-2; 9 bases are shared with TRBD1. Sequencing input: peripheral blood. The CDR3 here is CASSVVRTGAGYTF. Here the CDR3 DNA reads TGTGCCAGCAGTGTTGTTAGGACAGGGGCAGGCTACACCTTC.